The T cell receptor (beta chain) under discussion was sequenced for a study of cytomegalovirus exposure and HLA in healthy donors. Study context: The same platform as the approximately 670 first-cohort repertoires was used for the 95 to 150 validation repertoires, a later analysis reported. Findings and caveats of the study: According to a subsequent analysis, TCR clusters identified in the first cohort showed a tendency to co-occur across the roughly 120 validation repertoires. In vitro assays verified that a few CMV-associated chains recognized CMV antigens specifically. Roughly 170 TCR beta chains were listed as cytomegalovirus-associated.

Profiled with immunoSEQ multiplex PCR; TCRdb holds only in-frame clones, not every one. Among approximately 170,000 clones listed, almost 85% were seen once. Trimming took 1 base from V and 7 from J; bases not matched to a gene: 13. Per the germline V gene, CDR1 is SGHVS and CDR2 is FNYEAQ. The CDR3 covers 16 residues. In the case of this clone: As yet, its antigen is unknown.

Sequencing was performed on PBMCs. This clonotype was sampled from a man aged 30-40 years in good health and CMV-seropositive. The chain has TRBV7-6 and TRBJ2-7, with 7 nucleotides matching TRBD1. CDR3 sequence reads: CASSLERGSGGWEQYF. The CDR3 nucleotides are TGTGCCAGCAGCTTAGAGCGCGGCTCAGGGGGTTGGGAGCAGTACTTC.